The source of this T cell receptor (beta chain) is a study of regulatory T cells in long-lasting Graves disease. Study-level findings and limits: Persistent Graves' patients showed a TCR diversity that was lower than that of newly diagnosed ones.

The authors built TCR beta libraries using iRepertoire HTBI primers and Arm-PCR of CDR3 regions. In the original workflow: Identification yielded some 65 TRBV and approximately 13 TRBJ segments across samples. Each CDR3 protein is one row after TCRdb ran MiXCR on the multiplex PCR reads. Here the V and J calls rest on TCRdb's processing, not on the authors' analysis. There are under 700,000 distinct CDR3 sequences in the sample; approximately 16% occur only once, and 25% lies in the top ten. Time point indicated: newly diagnosed GD, antithyroid drugs for less than 3 months. Scientists built the TCR library using RNA that was extracted from PBMCs. At least ten counts were recorded for this clonotype. Its antigen is currently unknown. Looked up from germline, CDR1 is KGHSH and CDR2 is LQKENI. The CDR3 length is 16 residues. The ends were cut back, 2 bases at V and 3 bases at J, with 16 bases in the middle.

The sample was also linked to a second study, of T cells in Graves' hyperthyroidism and ophthalmopathy. That work states: The diagnoses drew upon clinical symptoms, serum thyroxine and TRAb, thyroid ultrasound and orbital computed tomography.

This chain links TRBV18 with TRBJ1-2, with D maybe TRBD1 (5 bases). Specimen: peripheral blood mononuclear cells (PBMCs), collected at new diagnosis, from a patient treated with antithyroid drugs. The receptor was isolated from a woman aged 40-65 years with Graves disease. CDR3 loop: CASSPSGDSGHYGYTF. CDR3 sequence (DNA): TGTGCCAGCTCACCATCCGGGGACTCCGGACACTATGGCTACACCTTC.